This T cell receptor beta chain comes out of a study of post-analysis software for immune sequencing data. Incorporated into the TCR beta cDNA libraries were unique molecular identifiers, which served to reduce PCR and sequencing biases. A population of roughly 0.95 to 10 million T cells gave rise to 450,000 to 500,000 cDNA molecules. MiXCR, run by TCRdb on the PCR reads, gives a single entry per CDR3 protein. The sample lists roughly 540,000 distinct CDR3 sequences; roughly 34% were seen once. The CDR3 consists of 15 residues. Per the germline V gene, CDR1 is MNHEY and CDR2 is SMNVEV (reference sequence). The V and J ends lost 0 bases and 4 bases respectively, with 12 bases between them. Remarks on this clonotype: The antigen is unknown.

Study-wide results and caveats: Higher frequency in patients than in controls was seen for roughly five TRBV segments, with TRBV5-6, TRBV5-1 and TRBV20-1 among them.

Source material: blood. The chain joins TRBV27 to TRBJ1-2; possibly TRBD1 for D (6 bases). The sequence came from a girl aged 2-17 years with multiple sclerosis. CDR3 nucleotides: TGTGCCAGCAGTTTATCGAATGGGGGGCCCTATGGCTACACCTTC. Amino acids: CASSLSNGGPYGYTF.